The next 24 T cell receptor beta chains were all read from a single sample in a study of Ad26.COV2.S vaccination and SARS-CoV-2 variants. Assay used: immunoSEQ multiplex PCR; TCRdb lists only in-frame clones, some missing. The sample gives more than 300,000 clones, around four fifths of which show up once; 2% to 2.5% is in the top ten. Described treatment: around 19 received Ad26.COV2.S at low or high dose, single or two shots; about 5 received placebo; per-sample allocation not given. The samples date from day 63 after the first vaccine or placebo injection. Sequencing used peripheral blood, obtained in a trial of Ad26.COV2.S vaccine versus placebo. These receptors all come from a person aged 18 to 65 who received the Ad26.COV2.S COVID-19 vaccine or a placebo.

V and J are TRBV7-9 and TRBJ1-4; 7 nucleotides align to TRBD1. CDR3 length equals 16 residues. The V and J ends lost 4 bases and 7 bases, in that order; junction bases with no gene match: 12. Germline V gene lookup returns CDR1 SEHNR and CDR2 FQNEAQ (reference sequence). The DNA of the CDR3 is TGTGCCAGCAGCTCGCAACCGGGACAGATGCTTGAAAAACTGTTTTTT. It encodes CASSSQPGQMLEKLFF.

The CDR3 loop is CAWTPQGDEQYF. As DNA, the CDR3 is TGTGCCTGGACCCCGCAGGGAGACGAGCAGTACTTC. The chain is built from TRBV30 and TRBJ2-7; either TRBD1 or TRBD2 may supply D (5 bases each). The CDR3 contains 12 residues. Per the germline V gene, CDR1 is GTSNPN and CDR2 is SVGIG (reference sequence). V was trimmed by 4 bases and J by 5 bases, leaving 12 bases between them.

J is TRBJ2-7 and V is TRBV5-6, with D possibly being TRBD1 (5 bases). V gave up 2 bases and J gave up 0 bases, with 9 bases separating them. Germline CDR1 SGHDT, CDR2 YYEEEE. CDR3 size: 14 residues. CDR3 protein: CASSFTGFSYEQYF. The CDR3 nucleotides are TGTGCCAGCAGCTTCACAGGTTTCTCCTACGAGCAGTACTTC. The full variable domain, in which reference TRBV5-6 and TRBJ2-7 provide the parts outside the CDR3, is DAGVTQSPTHLIKTRGQQVTLRCSPKSGHDTVSWYQQALGQGPQFIFQYYEEEERQRGNFPDRFSGHQFPNYSSELNVNALLLGDSALYLCASSFTGFSYEQYFGPGTRLTVT.

This clone has a handful of counts. The chain has TRBV28 and TRBJ1-1, with 9 bases lining up with TRBD1. The V segment lost 4 bases and the J segment 11 bases; nucleotides outside the gene matches: 14. Germline values: CDR1 MDHEN, CDR2 SYDVKM. The CDR3 is 15 amino acids. The CDR3 here is CASSSTTGGASGAFF. For the CDR3, the DNA is TGTGCCAGCAGTTCTACAACAGGGGGCGCATCTGGCGCTTTCTTT.

This chain connects TRBV19 to TRBJ2-1; TRBD2 aligns across 10 bases. V was pared by 1 base and J by 13 bases, with 4 bases of the junction left unmatched. Germline CDR1 LNHDA, CDR2 SQIVND (reference sequence). The CDR3 spans 13 residues. The CDR3 here is CASSIGVAGGQFF. CDR3 in DNA: TGTGCCAGTAGTATAGGGGTAGCGGGGGGACAGTTCTTC. The full variable domain, its missing parts supplied by reference TRBV19 and TRBJ2-1, is DGGITQSPKYLFRKEGQNVTLSCEQNLNHDAMYWYRQDPGQGLRLIYYSQIVNDFQKGDIAEGYSVSREKKESFPLTVTSAQKNPTAFYLCASSIGVAGGQFFGPGTRLTVL.

The chain links TRBV15 to TRBJ2-3, with D uncertain. The V gene lost 0 bases and the J gene lost 2 bases, with 9 bases spanning the gap. Looked up from germline, CDR1 is LNHNV and CDR2 is YYDKDF (reference sequence). The CDR3 contains 15 residues. The DNA of the CDR3 is TGTGCCACCAGCAGAGAAGGCCGGATCACAGATACGCAGTATTTT. Its translation is CATSREGRITDTQYF. The full variable domain, completed using reference TRBV15 and TRBJ2-3, is DAMVIQNPRYQVTQFGKPVTLSCSQTLNHNVMYWYQQKSSQAPKLLFHYYDKDFNNEADTPDNFQSRRPNTSFCFLDIRSPGLGDTAMYLCATSREGRITDTQYFGPGTRLTVL.

J is TRBJ1-4 and V is TRBV28; 7 bases are a match to TRBD1. With 5 bases clipped from V and 4 bases from J, the junction kept 4 bases outside the gene matches. The CDR3 totals 14 residues. Germline V CDR1 and CDR2: MDHEN, SYDVKM. The CDR3: CASSGDRNNEKLFF. CDR3 DNA sequence: TGTGCCAGCAGTGGGGACAGAAATAATGAAAAACTGTTTTTT.

The chain couples TRBV18 to TRBJ1-1; 7 positions match TRBD1. The CDR3 is made up of 15 amino acids. Germline CDR1 is KGHSH and CDR2 is LQKENI. After removal of 2 bases from V and 3 bases from J, the junction contained 6 bases not matched to a gene. The CDR3 reads CASSPWTGLDTEAFF. In DNA, the CDR3 is TGTGCCAGCTCACCATGGACAGGTTTGGACACTGAAGCTTTCTTT.

The chain recombines TRBV27 with TRBJ2-2; D is perhaps TRBD2 (6 bases). CDR1 is MNHEY and CDR2 is SMNVEV in the germline V gene (reference sequence). V was trimmed by 3 bases and J by 1 base, leaving 9 bases between them. This CDR3 is 15 amino acids long. CDR3 sequence reads: CASSLLGLNTGELFF. The CDR3 DNA sequence: TGTGCCAGCAGTTTGCTGGGACTGAACACCGGGGAGCTGTTTTTT.

The genes are TRBV6-1 and TRBJ1-2, with D tentatively TRBD1 (6 bases). The CDR3 covers 13 residues. V gave up 3 bases and J gave up 3 bases, with 8 bases separating them. Germline CDR1 is MNHNS and CDR2 is SASEGT. The CDR3 DNA reads as TGTGCCAGCAGTGACAGGGGATACTATGGCTACACCTTC. As protein: CASSDRGYYGYTF.

The chain employs TRBV2 and TRBJ2-2; 8 bases agree with TRBD1. The V gene end was trimmed by 5 bases and the J gene end by 3 bases; junction bases not matched to a gene: 5. This CDR3 comprises 15 residues. Germline assignment: CDR1 SNHLY and CDR2 FYNNEI. The CDR3: CASSRQGIYTGELFF. The CDR3 DNA sequence: TGTGCCAGCAGTAGACAGGGGATTTACACCGGGGAGCTGTTTTTT.

The chain is built from TRBV30 and TRBJ1-1, with D perhaps matching TRBD1 (5 bases). V was trimmed by 5 bases and J by 1 base, leaving 14 bases between them. The V gene's germline CDR1 is GTSNPN and CDR2 SVGIG (reference sequence). There are 14 residues in the CDR3. CDR3 loop: CAWSRGYGNTEAFF. The CDR3 DNA is TGTGCCTGGTCTAGGGGATACGGGAACACTGAAGCTTTCTTT.

The chain recombines TRBV7-9 with TRBJ1-3; no clear D. From germline, CDR1 is SEHNR and CDR2 FQNEAQ (reference sequence). V lost 5 bases and J 1 base, leaving 3 bases between the germline ends. The CDR3 spans 12 residues. CDR3 amino acids: CASSQSGNTIYF. The CDR3 DNA reads TGTGCCAGCAGCCAGTCTGGAAACACCATATATTTT.

This chain uses TRBV24-1 with TRBJ1-4; D is perhaps TRBD1 (6 bases). From germline, CDR1 is KGHDR and CDR2 SFDVKD. The V gene lost 3 bases and the J gene lost 7 bases, with 17 bases spanning the gap. The CDR3 totals 16 residues. DNA for the CDR3: TGTGCCACCAGTGATAGTAAGGCAGGGGCGATTGAAAAACTGTTTTTT. Its translation: CATSDSKAGAIEKLFF.

The chain links TRBV5-6 to TRBJ2-7; D assignment may be TRBD1 or TRBD2 (5 bases each). Trimming shortened V by 1 base and J by 2 bases, and 13 bases separated the two germline ends. CDR1 is SGHDT and CDR2 is YYEEEE in the germline V gene. The CDR3 is made up of 15 amino acids. The CDR3 protein is CASSLRGALPYEQYF. As DNA, the CDR3 is TGTGCCAGCAGCTTGCGAGGGGCACTCCCCTACGAGCAGTACTTC.

This chain joins TRBV28 and TRBJ1-2, with D perhaps matching TRBD1 (6 bases). This CDR3 is 15 amino acids long. Germline CDR1 MDHEN, CDR2 SYDVKM. Trimming cost V 0 bases and J 0 bases, with 8 bases left between them. CDR3 amino acids: CASSLWGGPNYGYTF. In DNA, the CDR3 is TGTGCCAGCAGTTTATGGGGGGGGCCTAACTATGGCTACACCTTC.

This chain connects TRBV3-1 (or the pseudogene TRBV3-2) to TRBJ1-1; D possibly corresponds to TRBD1 (5 bases). Trimming removed 4 bases at V and 10 bases at J, with 10 bases between. The V gene's germline CDR1 is LGHDT and CDR2 YNNKEL (reference sequence). The CDR3 loop spans 11 amino acids. The CDR3 region is CASSRGLRAFF. DNA for the CDR3: TGTGCCAGCAGCCGGGGGTTAAGAGCTTTCTTT.

The V gene is TRBV2, the J gene TRBJ2-7; D is perhaps TRBD2 (7 bases). In germline, CDR1 is SNHLY, CDR2 FYNNEI. This CDR3 is built from 15 residues. V lost 3 bases, J lost 4 bases, and 16 bases lay in between. The CDR3 coding sequence is TGTGCCAGCAGTGACGCCGGGGGGCTGACGTACGAGCAGTACTTC. Amino acid sequence: CASSDAGGLTYEQYF. The whole variable domain, filled in from reference TRBV2 and TRBJ2-7, reads EPEVTQTPSHQVTQMGQEVILRCVPISNHLYFYWYRQILGQKVEFLVSFYNNEISEKSEIFDDQFSVERPDGSNFTLKIRSTKLEDSAMYFCASSDAGGLTYEQYFGPGTRLTVT.

In its sample, this clone was seen a few times. This sequence joins TRBV14 and TRBJ1-2; D is unclear. Trimming removed 4 bases at V and 0 bases at J, with 9 bases between. The germline gives CDR1 SGHDN, CDR2 FVKESK. The CDR3 is 14 residues long. CDR3 sequence (DNA): TGTGCCAGCAGCCGCGGGAATTCTAACTATGGCTACACCTTC. Translation: CASSRGNSNYGYTF.

The J gene is TRBJ1-2, the V gene TRBV28; TRBD1 matches at 8 bases. The CDR3 has 15 residues. CDR1 and CDR2 from the germline V gene are MDHEN and SYDVKM. Losses at the gene ends were 8 bases for V and 8 bases for J; bases not matched to a gene: 16. DNA of the CDR3: TGTGCCAGCTTGGGACAGGCTGTTTTTTTCTTAGGCTACACCTTC. It codes for CASLGQAVFFLGYTF.

The V gene is TRBV3-1 (or the pseudogene TRBV3-2), the J gene TRBJ2-5; 7 bases match TRBD2. This CDR3 spans 17 amino acids. The junction had 15 bases not matched to a gene; V was cut back by 3 bases and J by 5 bases. The germline V gene has CDR1 LGHDT and CDR2 YNNKEL (reference sequence). CDR3 coding DNA: TGTGCCAGCAGCCAGGTTGCCAACGGGGGGACCCTGGAGACCCAGTACTTC. This translates into CASSQVANGGTLETQYF.

As regards this clone: Within the sample, other DNA sequences also encode this same CDR3. The CDR3 sequence is CASSLNQETQYF. CDR3 in DNA: TGCGCCAGCAGCTTGAATCAAGAGACCCAGTACTTC. The chain recombines TRBV5-1 with TRBJ2-5; D is unresolved. With 1 base removed from V and 2 bases from J, the gap between germline ends came to 3 bases. The CDR3 runs to 12 residues. Germline values: CDR1 SGHRS, CDR2 YFSETQ.

With regard to this clone: Other DNA sequences of this sample code for an identical CDR3. The CDR3 DNA sequence: TGTGCCAGCAGCTTGGCAGGACCCTCTGGAAACACCATATATTTT. This gives the protein CASSLAGPSGNTIYF. The chain has TRBV5-4 and TRBJ1-3; D remains unclear. CDR1 is SGHNT, CDR2 YYREEE, per germline (reference sequence). Trimming pared 0 bases from V and 0 bases from J, leaving 7 bases between. The CDR3 runs to 15 residues.

This chain joins TRBV28 and TRBJ1-1; D ambiguous. This CDR3 comprises 13 residues. Trimming removed 11 bases from V and 5 bases from J, with 18 bases in between. The V gene's germline CDR1 is MDHEN and CDR2 SYDVKM. CDR3 loop: CAGESSEGTEAFF. DNA of the CDR3: TGTGCCGGCGAGTCCTCAGAAGGGACTGAAGCTTTCTTT.